This T cell receptor beta chain came from a study of cytomegalovirus exposure and HLA in healthy donors. CDR1 and CDR2 (germline): LGHNA, YSLEER. Trimming shortened V by 0 bases and J by 2 bases, and 8 bases separated the two germline ends. The CDR3 sequence is 15 residues long. Worth noting for this clone: Its antigen remains unknown.

Study-level findings and limits: Upon later analysis, HLA-associated TCR beta chains proved more clonally expanded than other, equally common chains. The authors later linked a missense DCLRE1C variant to TCR beta V- and J-gene trimming. Solely CMV serostatus was available to characterize immune exposure.

Vbeta (60) and Jbeta (13) primers were used in the PCR. Measured with immunoSEQ multiplex PCR; TCRdb has only the in-frame clones, and not every one. The repertoire consists of around 75,000 clones, with approximately 78% occurring once and the leading ten covering 3.4%. The sample taken for sequencing was PBMCs. This clonotype was obtained from a man in his forties or fifties in good health and CMV-seronegative. This chain connects TRBV4-3 to TRBJ2-1; possible D gene TRBD1, 6 bases. CDR3 nucleotides: TGCGCCAGCAGCCAAGACAACAGGGCCTACAATGAGCAGTTCTTC. Translation: CASSQDNRAYNEQFF.